The subject of this entry is one T cell receptor beta chain. As yet, its antigen is unknown. The CDR3 totals 14 residues. The data are from a study of monozygotic twins with inflammatory bowel disease. Regarding the study as a whole: Evidence did not back any single strong signal or clonotype linked to IBD.

TCRdb re-called the 5' RACE reads and shows each CDR3 protein once, DNA omitted. The sample data list 440,000 or so distinct CDR3 sequences. The chain has TRBV12-3 or TRBV12-4 and TRBJ2-3. This TCR was recovered from a human donor with ulcerative colitis or Crohn's disease, or a healthy co-twin of an affected twin (not recorded which). The specimen was blood. The CDR3 region is CASSSWILTDTQYF.